This T cell receptor beta chain was sequenced in a study of cytomegalovirus exposure and HLA in healthy donors. Study-wide points: Subsequent analysis showed first-cohort TCR clusters tending to co-occur in more than 90 validation repertoires.

Libraries were prepared by immunoSEQ multiplex PCR; TCRdb keeps only in-frame clonotypes and omits some of them. The data show some 67,000 clones, approximately 94% seen once. Germline-derived CDR1 and CDR2 are MNHEY and SMNVEV (reference sequence). The CDR3 spans 13 residues. J lost 6 bases, V lost 6 bases, and 8 bases had no gene match. A note on this clone: Its antigen is undetermined.

This receptor was identified in a woman in her late teens or twenties in good health and CMV-seronegative. The genes are TRBV27 and TRBJ2-7, with 7 positions matching TRBD2. Sequencing was carried out using PBMCs. CDR3 protein: CASSHLAGAEQYF. Here the CDR3 DNA reads TGTGCCAGCAGCCACCTGGCGGGAGCCGAGCAGTACTTC.